Listed below are T cell receptor beta chains from one sample, sequenced in a study of liver allograft versus peripheral blood T cells. Via MiXCR, TCRdb re-called the reads, giving one row per CDR3 protein. The sample records some 14,000 distinct CDR3 sequences, about 18% being singletons. All receptors derive from a human patient who had a liver transplant. These T cells may partly come from the graft donor. CDR3s include the opening cysteine and the closing phenylalanine or tryptophan. Each record gives: V gene, D gene, clone size, J gene, CDR3 protein, CDR3 DNA. A D gene is named only where the DNA matches it firmly. Clone size is not always given. Where it is, it says once, few, many or a class for expanded clones.

>TRBV7-9|-|many|TRBJ1-1
CASSLGNMAGSRTEAFF
TGTGCCAGCAGCTTAGGTAATATGGCAGGGTCGAGGACTGAAGCTTTCTTT
>TRBV19|TRBD1|-|TRBJ2-6
CATGKQGAGANVLTF
TGTGCTACGGGGAAACAGGGGGCTGGGGCCAACGTCCTGACTTTC
>TRBV6-1|-|medium-sized|TRBJ1-5
CASKGTHGGVSYQPQHF
TGTGCCAGCAAGGGAACACACGGGGGCGTCAGTTATCAGCCCCAGCATTTT
>TRBV30|-|few|TRBJ2-7
CAWSRGGQLGSYEQYF
TGTGCCTGGAGTAGAGGGGGGCAGTTAGGGTCCTACGAGCAGTACTTC
>TRBV6-1|-|many|TRBJ2-5
CASTPGRGSRETQYF
TGTGCCAGCACTCCAGGCCGGGGGTCGAGGGAGACCCAGTACTTC
>TRBV20-1|TRBD1|-|TRBJ1-1
CSARHDAGQVMNTEAFF
TGCAGTGCTAGACACGACGCGGGACAGGTAATGAACACTGAAGCTTTCTTT
>TRBV6-6|TRBD2|medium-sized|TRBJ2-2
CANAESGGFTGELFF
TGTGCCAACGCCGAAAGCGGGGGTTTCACCGGGGAGCTGTTTTTT
>TRBV3-1|-|-|TRBJ2-3
CASSQDLSGTDTQYF
TGTGCCAGCAGCCAAGATCTCAGTGGCACAGATACGCAGTATTTT
>TRBV12-3/TRBV12-4|TRBD2|many|TRBJ2-1
CASSSILGTSGDNEQFF
TGTGCCAGCAGTTCCATACTCGGGACTAGCGGAGACAATGAGCAGTTCTTC
>TRBV28|-|many|TRBJ2-7
CATRGNSYEQYF
TGTGCCACACGGGGGAATTCCTACGAGCAGTACTTC
>TRBV9|TRBD1|many|TRBJ2-2
CASNAPGTVNTGELFF
TGTGCCAGCAACGCGCCGGGGACAGTTAACACCGGGGAGCTGTTTTTT
>TRBV11-2|-|-|TRBJ1-5
CASSLEGYNRPQHF
TGTGCCAGCAGCTTAGAGGGGTACAATCGGCCCCAGCATTTT
>TRBV19|-|few|TRBJ2-1
CASSISETTYNEQFF
TGTGCCAGTAGTATATCGGAAACCACCTACAATGAGCAGTTCTTC
>TRBV20-1|-|-|TRBJ2-1
CSARDLGRALREQFF
TGCAGTGCTAGAGATCTCGGCAGGGCCCTACGGGAGCAGTTCTTC
>TRBV28|TRBD1|-|TRBJ2-7
CASSLGDRDEQYF
TGTGCCAGCAGTTTAGGGGACAGGGACGAGCAGTACTTC
>TRBV6-5|TRBD1|medium-sized|TRBJ1-2
CASSYGLWTGDGYTF
TGTGCCAGCAGTTACGGTCTTTGGACAGGGGATGGCTACACCTTC
>TRBV7-2|-|-|TRBJ2-1
CASSLNKRRNEQFF
TGTGCCAGCAGCTTAAATAAGAGGAGGAATGAGCAGTTCTTC
>TRBV28|TRBD2|medium-sized|TRBJ2-2
CASSLAGVYGELFF
TGTGCCAGCAGTTTGGCGGGGGTTTACGGGGAGCTGTTTTTT
>TRBV7-2|-|-|TRBJ1-4
CASSPTWGDEKLFF
TGTGCCAGCAGCCCCACGTGGGGGGATGAAAAACTGTTTTTT
>TRBV6-5|-|many|TRBJ2-2
CASNTNSGSGELFF
TGTGCCAGCAACACAAACTCGGGTTCCGGGGAGCTGTTTTTT
>TRBV7-2|-|many|TRBJ2-3
CASTRPQGTDTQYF
TGTGCCAGCACCCGCCCCCAAGGGACAGATACGCAGTATTTT
>TRBV20-1|-|few|TRBJ1-6
CSARSLSSPLHF
TGCAGTGCTAGGAGCCTTAGTTCACCCCTCCACTTT
>TRBV15|-|medium-sized|TRBJ1-2
CATSFQLRTVRGYGYTF
TGTGCCACCAGCTTCCAATTACGGACGGTTAGGGGTTATGGCTACACCTTC
>TRBV28|-|many|TRBJ2-1
CASSPPPGYNEQFF
TGTGCCAGCAGTCCCCCCCCGGGGTACAATGAGCAGTTCTTC
>TRBV15|-|medium-sized|TRBJ1-6
CATSRLEGDNSPLHF
TGTGCCACCAGCAGGCTAGAGGGAGATAATTCACCCCTCCACTTT
>TRBV19|-|medium-sized|TRBJ2-2
CASTVRGRVNTGELFF
TGTGCCAGTACCGTGCGGGGCAGGGTCAACACCGGGGAGCTGTTTTTT
>TRBV29-1|-|medium-sized|TRBJ2-1
CSVGRNNEQFF
TGCAGCGTTGGTCGGAACAATGAGCAGTTCTTC
>TRBV11-1|-|few|TRBJ1-1
CASSLSPSEGLEAFF
TGTGCCAGCAGCTTAAGCCCCAGCGAGGGGCTTGAAGCTTTCTTT
>TRBV6-6|-|-|TRBJ2-1
CASRAERDSYNEQFF
TGTGCCAGCAGGGCAGAGAGGGACTCCTACAATGAGCAGTTCTTC
>TRBV29-1|-|-|TRBJ2-3
CSVGWTLRGDTQYF
TGCAGCGTCGGGTGGACCCTCCGAGGGGATACGCAGTATTTT
>TRBV12-3/TRBV12-4|-|few|TRBJ2-2
CASSSSDTGELFF
TGTGCCAGCAGTTCCTCCGACACCGGGGAGCTGTTTTTT
>TRBV20-1|-|-|TRBJ1-4
CSASLGGGVKLFF
TGCAGTGCTAGTCTGGGAGGAGGCGTAAAACTGTTTTTT
>TRBV7-9|TRBD2|many|TRBJ2-2
CASSLVAGPTGELFF
TGTGCCAGCAGCTTAGTAGCGGGACCCACCGGGGAGCTGTTTTTT
>TRBV12-3/TRBV12-4|-|many|TRBJ1-4
CASSRTVGEKLFF
TGTGCCAGCAGCAGGACGGTCGGTGAAAAACTGTTTTTT
>TRBV5-4|-|many|TRBJ1-4
CASSAGAGATNEKLFF
TGTGCCAGCAGCGCAGGGGCGGGGGCAACTAATGAAAAACTGTTTTTT
>TRBV6-1|-|medium-sized|TRBJ2-3
CASSRDRSTDTQYF
TGTGCCAGCAGTAGGGACCGTAGCACAGATACGCAGTATTTT
>TRBV6-1|-|-|TRBJ2-2
CASSLGNAGELFF
TGTGCCAGCAGCCTCGGAAATGCCGGGGAGCTGTTTTTT
>TRBV29-1|-|medium-sized|TRBJ2-5
CSVEDRERQETQYF
TGCAGCGTTGAAGATAGGGAACGCCAAGAGACCCAGTACTTC
>TRBV28|-|-|TRBJ2-7
CASSPGGGPYEQYF
TGTGCCAGCAGCCCGGGCGGGGGCCCCTACGAGCAGTACTTC
>TRBV7-2|TRBD1|medium-sized|TRBJ2-7
CASSLGQGWVEQYF
TGTGCCAGCAGCTTAGGACAGGGTTGGGTCGAGCAGTACTTC
>TRBV18|-|many|TRBJ1-2
CASSIKENSYTF
TGTGCCAGCTCAATAAAGGAAAATAGCTACACCTTC
>TRBV9|-|few|TRBJ2-3
CASSVNPADTQYF
TGTGCCAGCAGCGTTAATCCTGCAGATACGCAGTATTTT
>TRBV20-1|TRBD1|-|TRBJ1-2
CSARDKDRGLGYTF
TGCAGTGCTAGAGATAAGGACAGGGGGCTCGGCTACACCTTC
>TRBV20-1|-|many|TRBJ1-3
CSAMGITGNTIYF
TGCAGTGCTATGGGGATCACTGGAAACACCATATATTTT
>TRBV12-3/TRBV12-4|-|-|TRBJ2-1
CASSSGNEQFF
TGTGCCAGCAGTTCCGGGAATGAGCAGTTCTTC
>TRBV30|TRBD2|-|TRBJ2-1
CAWSRWEGRGNEQFF
TGTGCCTGGAGTCGATGGGAGGGCCGGGGCAATGAGCAGTTCTTC